The clone carrying this TCR beta chain has more than one count but fewer than ten. Its antigen is unknown. Germline assignment: CDR1 KGHDR and CDR2 SFDVKD. This CDR3 comprises 13 residues. V was pared by 6 bases and J by 3 bases, with 7 bases between. The data stem from a study of molecular identifiers for immune sequencing clone quantification. Study background: Five aliquots were made in replicates from the RNA of approximately 20,000 or 98,000 naive CD8 cells, and four were sequenced.

The study, taken as a whole, reports: The study found clones above 20 RNA copies held over 99% of effector molecules and under 1% in naive cells.

The bulk TCR libraries were made with methods described before and with listed TCR primers. TCRdb reanalysed the PCR reads using MiXCR and keeps one entry per CDR3 protein. Of 60,000 to 65,000 distinct CDR3 sequences in the sample, around a fifth are singletons; the top ten hold over 1.1%. Sorting isolated naive CD8 T cells as CD8+CD4-CCR7+CD45RA+ events. The receptor's source is a human donor in good health. Some libraries in this study had Jurkat cell RNA spiked in. The chain couples TRBV24-1 to TRBJ2-2, with D maybe TRBD1 (6 bases). The sequenced sample consisted of naive CD8+ T cells from blood, with Jurkat cell RNA spiked in. Subset defined: FACS-sorted CD8+CD4-CCR7+CD45RA+ naive T cells. For the CDR3, the DNA is TGTGCCACCAGTTCAGGGGACACCGGGGAGCTGTTTTTT. Amino acid sequence: CATSSGDTGELFF.